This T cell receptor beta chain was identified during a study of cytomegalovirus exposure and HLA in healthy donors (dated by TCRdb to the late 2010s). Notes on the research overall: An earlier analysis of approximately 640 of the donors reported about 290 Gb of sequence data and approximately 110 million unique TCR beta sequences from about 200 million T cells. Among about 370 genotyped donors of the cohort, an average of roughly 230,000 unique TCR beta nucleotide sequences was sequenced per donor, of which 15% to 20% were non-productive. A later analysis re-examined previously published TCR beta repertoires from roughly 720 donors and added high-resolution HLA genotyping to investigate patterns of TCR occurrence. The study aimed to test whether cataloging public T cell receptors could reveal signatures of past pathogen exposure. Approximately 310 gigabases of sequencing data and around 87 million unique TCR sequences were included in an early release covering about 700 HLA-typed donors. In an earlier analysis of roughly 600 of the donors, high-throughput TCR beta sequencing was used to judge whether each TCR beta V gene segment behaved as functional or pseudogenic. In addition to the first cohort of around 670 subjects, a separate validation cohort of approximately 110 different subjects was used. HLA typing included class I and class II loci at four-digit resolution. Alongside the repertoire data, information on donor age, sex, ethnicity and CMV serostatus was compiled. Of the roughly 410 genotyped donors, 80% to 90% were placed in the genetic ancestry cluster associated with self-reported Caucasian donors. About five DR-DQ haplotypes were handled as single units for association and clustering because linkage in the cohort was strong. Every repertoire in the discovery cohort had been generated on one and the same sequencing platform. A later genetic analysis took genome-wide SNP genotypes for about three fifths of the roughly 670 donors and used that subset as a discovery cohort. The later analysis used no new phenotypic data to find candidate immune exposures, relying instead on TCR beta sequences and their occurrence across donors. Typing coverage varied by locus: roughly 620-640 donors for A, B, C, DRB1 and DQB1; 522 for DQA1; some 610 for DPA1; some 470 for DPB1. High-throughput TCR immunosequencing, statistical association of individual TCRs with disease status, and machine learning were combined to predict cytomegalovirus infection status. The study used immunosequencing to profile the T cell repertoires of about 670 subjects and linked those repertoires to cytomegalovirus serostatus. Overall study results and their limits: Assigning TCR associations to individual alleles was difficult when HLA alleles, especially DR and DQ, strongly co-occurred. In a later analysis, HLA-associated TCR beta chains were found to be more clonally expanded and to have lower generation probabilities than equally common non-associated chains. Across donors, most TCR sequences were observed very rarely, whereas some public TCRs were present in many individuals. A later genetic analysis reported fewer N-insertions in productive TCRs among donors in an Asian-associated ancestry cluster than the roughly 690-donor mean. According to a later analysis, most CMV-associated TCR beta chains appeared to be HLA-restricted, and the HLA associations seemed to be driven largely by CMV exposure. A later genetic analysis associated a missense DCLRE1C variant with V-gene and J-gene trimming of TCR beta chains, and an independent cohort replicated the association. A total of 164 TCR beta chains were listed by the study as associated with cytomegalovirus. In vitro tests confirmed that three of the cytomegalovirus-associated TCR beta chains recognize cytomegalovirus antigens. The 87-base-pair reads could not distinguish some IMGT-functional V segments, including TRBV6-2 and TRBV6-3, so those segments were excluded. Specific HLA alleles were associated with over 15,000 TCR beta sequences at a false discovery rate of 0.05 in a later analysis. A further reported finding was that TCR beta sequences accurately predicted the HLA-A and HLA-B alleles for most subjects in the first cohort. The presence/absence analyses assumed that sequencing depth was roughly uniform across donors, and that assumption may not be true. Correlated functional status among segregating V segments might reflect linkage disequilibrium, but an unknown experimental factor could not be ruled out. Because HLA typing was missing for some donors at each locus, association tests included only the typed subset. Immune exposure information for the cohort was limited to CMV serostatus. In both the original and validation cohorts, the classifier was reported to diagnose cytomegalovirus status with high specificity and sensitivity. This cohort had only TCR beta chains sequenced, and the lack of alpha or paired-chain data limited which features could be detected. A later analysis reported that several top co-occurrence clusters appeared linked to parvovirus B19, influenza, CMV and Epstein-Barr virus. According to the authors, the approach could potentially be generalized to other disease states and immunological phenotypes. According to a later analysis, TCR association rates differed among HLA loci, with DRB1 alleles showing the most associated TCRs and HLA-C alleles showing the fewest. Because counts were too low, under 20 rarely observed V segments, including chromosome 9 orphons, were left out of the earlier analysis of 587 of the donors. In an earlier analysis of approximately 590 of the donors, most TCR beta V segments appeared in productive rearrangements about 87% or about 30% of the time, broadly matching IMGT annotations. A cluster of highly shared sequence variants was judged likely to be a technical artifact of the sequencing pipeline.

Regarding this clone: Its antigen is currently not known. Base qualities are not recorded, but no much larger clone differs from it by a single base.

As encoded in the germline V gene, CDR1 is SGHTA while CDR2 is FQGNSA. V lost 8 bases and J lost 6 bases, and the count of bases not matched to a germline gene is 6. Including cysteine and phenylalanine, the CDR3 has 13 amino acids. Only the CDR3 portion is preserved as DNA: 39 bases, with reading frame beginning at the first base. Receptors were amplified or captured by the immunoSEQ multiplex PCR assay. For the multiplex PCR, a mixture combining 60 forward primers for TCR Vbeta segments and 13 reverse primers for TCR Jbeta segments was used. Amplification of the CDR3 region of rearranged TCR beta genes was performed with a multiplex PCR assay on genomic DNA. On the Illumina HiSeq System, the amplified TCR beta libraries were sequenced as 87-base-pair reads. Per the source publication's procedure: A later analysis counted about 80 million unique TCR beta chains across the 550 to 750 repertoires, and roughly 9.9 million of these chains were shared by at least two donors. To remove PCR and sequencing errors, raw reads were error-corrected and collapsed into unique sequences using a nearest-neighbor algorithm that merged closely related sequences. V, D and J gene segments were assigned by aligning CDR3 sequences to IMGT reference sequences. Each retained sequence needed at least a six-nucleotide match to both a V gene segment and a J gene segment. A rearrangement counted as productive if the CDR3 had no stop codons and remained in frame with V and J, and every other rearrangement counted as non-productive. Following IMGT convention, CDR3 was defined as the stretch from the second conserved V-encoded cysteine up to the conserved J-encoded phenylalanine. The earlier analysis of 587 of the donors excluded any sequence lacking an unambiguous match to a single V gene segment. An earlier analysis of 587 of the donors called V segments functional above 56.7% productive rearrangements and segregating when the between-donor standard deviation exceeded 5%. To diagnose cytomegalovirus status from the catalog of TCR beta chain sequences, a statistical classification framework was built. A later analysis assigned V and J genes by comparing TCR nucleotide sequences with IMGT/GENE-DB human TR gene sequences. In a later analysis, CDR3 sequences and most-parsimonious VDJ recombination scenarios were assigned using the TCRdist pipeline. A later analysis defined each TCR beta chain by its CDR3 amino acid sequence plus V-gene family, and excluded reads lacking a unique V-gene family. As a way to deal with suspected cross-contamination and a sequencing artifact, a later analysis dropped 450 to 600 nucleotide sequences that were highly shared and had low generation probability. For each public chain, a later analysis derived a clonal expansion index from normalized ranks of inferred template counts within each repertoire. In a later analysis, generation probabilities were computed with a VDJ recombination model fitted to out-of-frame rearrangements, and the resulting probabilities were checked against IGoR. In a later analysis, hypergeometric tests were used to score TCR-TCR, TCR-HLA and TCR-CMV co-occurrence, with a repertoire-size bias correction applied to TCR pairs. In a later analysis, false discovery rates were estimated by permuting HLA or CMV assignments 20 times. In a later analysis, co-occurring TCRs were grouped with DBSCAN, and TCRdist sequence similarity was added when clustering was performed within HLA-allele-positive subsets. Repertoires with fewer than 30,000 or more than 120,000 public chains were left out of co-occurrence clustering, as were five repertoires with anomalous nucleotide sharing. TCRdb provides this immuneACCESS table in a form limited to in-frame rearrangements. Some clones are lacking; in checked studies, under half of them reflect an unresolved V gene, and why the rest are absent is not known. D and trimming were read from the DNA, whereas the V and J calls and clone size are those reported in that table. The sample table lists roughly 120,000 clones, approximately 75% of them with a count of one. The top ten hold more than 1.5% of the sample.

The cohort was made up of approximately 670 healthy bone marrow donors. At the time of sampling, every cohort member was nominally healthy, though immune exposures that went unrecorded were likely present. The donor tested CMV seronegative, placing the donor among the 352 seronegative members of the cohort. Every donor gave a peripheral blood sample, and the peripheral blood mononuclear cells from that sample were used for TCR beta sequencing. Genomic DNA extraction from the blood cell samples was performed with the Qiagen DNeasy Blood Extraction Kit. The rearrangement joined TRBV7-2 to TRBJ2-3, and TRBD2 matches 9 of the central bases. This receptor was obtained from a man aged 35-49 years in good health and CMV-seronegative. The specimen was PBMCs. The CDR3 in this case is CASRAGGADTQYF. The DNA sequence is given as TGTGCCAGCCGGGCGGGAGGGGCCGATACGCAGTATTTT.